The 22 T cell receptor beta chains listed next were all sequenced from one sample in a study of cytotoxic CD8 clonotypes in ibrutinib-treated CLL (dated by TCRdb to the early 2020s). The time point tag for this specimen amounts to: around 25 months on ibrutinib. The library came from the immunoSEQ multiplex PCR assay. TCRdb limited this immuneACCESS table to in-frame rearrangements with V and J called. A share of clones is missing; checked studies link under half to unresolved V genes, and the rest is unexplained. Within this sample are roughly 160,000 clones, with approximately 80% of them counted one time only. The biggest ten clones account for about 4.5% of the sample. The sequences come from PBMCs, collected after 24 months of ibrutinib treatment. The source of these receptors is a human donor with chronic lymphocytic leukemia.

V usage is TRBV6-1 and J usage is TRBJ1-4; the D gene is possibly TRBD1 (6 bases). Trimming removed 5 bases at V and 0 bases at J, with 7 bases between. The CDR3 runs 14 residues. The germline gives CDR1 MNHNS, CDR2 SASEGT. The CDR3 is CASSSGATNEKLFF. CDR3 DNA sequence: TGTGCCAGCAGTTCAGGGGCAACTAATGAAAAACTGTTTTTT.

V and J are TRBV2 and TRBJ2-5, with TRBD1 identical over 7 bases. V lost 3 bases and J lost 4; bases outside the gene matches: 8. The germline CDR1 and CDR2 sequences are SNHLY and FYNNEI. CDR3 length equals 15 residues. The CDR3 nucleotides are TGTGCCAGCAGTGAGACAGGGCCCCCCGCAGAGACCCAGTACTTC. Protein sequence: CASSETGPPAETQYF.

The rearrangement links TRBV6-5 to TRBJ2-5, with 12 bases lining up with TRBD1. V lost 11 bases, J lost 4 bases, and 8 bases stayed unmatched. The CDR3 is 14 amino acids. Germline CDR1 is MNHEY and CDR2 is SVGAGI. The CDR3 bases are TGTGCCGCCAGGGACAGGGGGCGCTTAGAGACCCAGTACTTC. Its translation: CAARDRGRLETQYF.

This clone was seen once. The chain combines TRBV6-5 with TRBJ2-1; the match to TRBD2 covers 11 bases. The CDR3 spans 15 residues. Germline lookup yields CDR1 MNHEY and CDR2 SVGAGI. The trim removed 5 bases at V and 7 bases at J, leaving 7 bases unmatched. The CDR3 spells CASSPGTSGRNEQFF. The CDR3 bases are TGTGCCAGCAGTCCCGGGACTAGCGGTAGGAATGAGCAGTTCTTC.

The chain couples TRBV6-1 to TRBJ2-7; 7 bases agree with TRBD2. The germline V gene has CDR1 MNHNS and CDR2 SASEGT. CDR3 size: 13 residues. V was clipped by 11 bases and J by 4 bases; unmatched bases: 11. The CDR3 region has the DNA TGTGCCGGACGGCGCGGGGGACGATACGAGCAGTACTTC. It codes for CAGRRGGRYEQYF.

This clone was observed once. This chain connects TRBV7-2 to TRBJ1-2, with no clear D. V shed 1 base and J shed 6 bases, with 9 bases lying between them. Germline CDR1 reads SGHTA; CDR2 reads FQGNSA. The CDR3 extends over 13 amino acids. CDR3 nucleotides: TGTGCCAGCAGCTTAGGTGGATGGAATGGCTACACCTTC. The encoded protein is CASSLGGWNGYTF.

This chain joins TRBV18 and TRBJ2-7; 8 nucleotides line up with TRBD1. Germline assignment: CDR1 KGHSH and CDR2 LQKENI. Unmatched junction bases numbered 8, after V lost 4 bases and J lost 3 bases. The CDR3 runs to 15 residues. In DNA form, the CDR3 reads TGTGCCAGCTCACTTCCCGGGACAGGAATCTACGAGCAGTACTTC. Its translation: CASSLPGTGIYEQYF.

This clone was seen once. The chain has TRBV18 and TRBJ1-5, with D perhaps TRBD1 (5 bases). The CDR3 is 15 amino acids. Germline CDR1 reads KGHSH; CDR2 reads LQKENI. The ends were cut back, 3 bases at V and 2 bases at J, with 11 bases in the middle. This CDR3 is CASSPRAFGNQPQHF. DNA of the CDR3: TGTGCCAGCTCACCCAGGGCGTTCGGCAATCAGCCCCAGCATTTT.

This rearrangement joins TRBV15 to TRBJ2-5; D could derive from TRBD1 or TRBD2 (10 bases each). This CDR3 region has 20 residues. Deletions cut 4 bases from V and 2 bases from J, with 29 bases between. Germline V gives CDR1 LNHNV, CDR2 YYDKDF (reference sequence). The CDR3 nucleotides are TGTGCCACCAGCACCCTGGGACAGGGGCAGACTAGCGGGTTACAAGAGACCCAGTACTTC. It is translated as CATSTLGQGQTSGLQETQYF.

This chain joins TRBV5-1 and TRBJ2-7; D might be TRBD1 (5 bases). Trimming stripped 7 bases from V and 6 bases from J, with 20 bases between. The germline V gene has CDR1 SGHRS and CDR2 YFSETQ. The CDR3 runs to 14 residues. Here the CDR3 DNA reads TGCGCCAGCTCCGCCCAGGGTTTTGGTGGCGAGCAGTACTTC. Translated, it gives CASSAQGFGGEQYF.

Here the CDR3 DNA reads TGTGCCAGCAGCGGGAGACAGGGGATCAATTCACCCCTCCACTTT. It is translated as CASSGRQGINSPLHF. This rearrangement joins TRBV9 to TRBJ1-6, with 8 bases identical to TRBD1. There are 15 residues in the CDR3. The ends lost 3 bases at V and 7 bases at J; junction bases unmatched: 6. From germline, CDR1 is SGDLS and CDR2 YYNGEE. Using reference TRBV9 and TRBJ1-6 for the parts outside the CDR3, the full variable domain is DSGVTQTPKHLITATGQRVTLRCSPRSGDLSVYWYQQSLDQGLQFLIQYYNGEERAKGNILERFSAQQFPDLHSELNLSSLELGDSALYFCASSGRQGINSPLHFGNGTRLTVT.

CDR3 sequence (DNA): TGTGCCAGCTCACCCCGCCGACAGGCTGAAAAACTGTTTTTT. Translated, it gives CASSPRRQAEKLFF. This chain uses TRBV18 with TRBJ1-4; D may be TRBD1 (6 bases). The CDR3 is 14 amino acids. The V end lost 3 bases, the J end lost 7 bases, and 12 bases lay between the germline ends. The V gene's germline CDR1 is KGHSH and CDR2 LQKENI.

The sample holds a few counts of this clone. The rearrangement joins TRBV5-1 to TRBJ1-4; D perhaps matches TRBD1 (5 bases). The V gene's germline CDR1 is SGHRS and CDR2 YFSETQ. The CDR3 covers 16 residues. With 4 bases removed from V and 0 bases from J, the gap between germline ends came to 13 bases. CDR3 in amino acids: CASSPRQYSTNEKLFF. CDR3 DNA: TGCGCCAGCAGCCCGAGACAGTACTCAACTAATGAAAAACTGTTTTTT.

The chain employs TRBV28 and TRBJ1-1; D possibly corresponds to TRBD1 (6 bases). There are 16 residues in the CDR3. Looked up from germline, CDR1 is MDHEN and CDR2 is SYDVKM. The V and J ends lost 5 bases and 1 base respectively, with 17 bases between them. This CDR3 reads CASSPGTPIPNTEAFF. The CDR3 nucleotides are TGTGCCAGCAGTCCCGGGACACCCATACCGAACACTGAAGCTTTCTTT.

This sequence joins TRBV5-1 and TRBJ2-7; the D gene is possibly TRBD1 (6 bases). The CDR3 totals 14 residues. Per germline, CDR1 SGHRS and CDR2 YFSETQ. V was clipped by 2 bases and J by 5 bases, with 14 bases between them. CDR3 nucleotides: TGCGCCAGCAGCTTACAGGGTACCTCTCACGAGCAGTACTTC. Protein: CASSLQGTSHEQYF.

This clone was observed a few times. J is TRBJ1-5 and V is TRBV7-9; D is unclear. This CDR3 has 12 amino acids. Trimming shortened V by 7 bases and J by 5 bases, and 9 bases separated the two germline ends. Germline V CDR1 and CDR2: SEHNR, FQNEAQ (reference sequence). CDR3 residues: CASTDGYQPQHF. Written as DNA, the CDR3 is TGTGCCAGCACGGACGGCTATCAGCCCCAGCATTTT.

The V gene is TRBV9, the J gene TRBJ1-1, with TRBD1 identical over 8 bases. Trimming cost V 2 bases and J 4 bases; bases outside gene matches: 7. This CDR3 is 15 amino acids long. Looked up from germline, CDR1 is SGDLS and CDR2 is YYNGEE. The CDR3 DNA sequence: TGTGCCAGCAGCGTCGACAGGGGTTGGGCCACTGAAGCTTTCTTT. It yields the protein CASSVDRGWATEAFF.

The chain combines TRBV27 with TRBJ2-1; 7 bases agree with TRBD1. V shed 3 bases and J 9 bases; nucleotides not matched to a gene: 11. The CDR3 covers 15 residues. Germline V gives CDR1 MNHEY, CDR2 SMNVEV (reference sequence). DNA of the CDR3: TGTGCCAGCAGTTTCCGACAGGGTATCGTTGGTGAGCAGTTCTTC. The encoded protein is CASSFRQGIVGEQFF.

The V and J genes are TRBV9 and TRBJ2-1, with D possibly TRBD1 on 6 matching bases. This CDR3 has 15 residues. Germline V lookup: CDR1 SGDLS, CDR2 YYNGEE. V was pared by 0 bases and J by 7 bases, with 14 bases between. CDR3 sequence (DNA): TGTGCCAGCAGCGTAGGGGCAGGGGTGGGGAATGAGCAGTTCTTC. Amino acid sequence: CASSVGAGVGNEQFF.

The chain recombines TRBV18 with TRBJ2-5; D is unclear. This CDR3 is built from 14 residues. Germline values: CDR1 KGHSH, CDR2 LQKENI. V lost 0 bases and J lost 4, with 9 bases in between. The CDR3 DNA reads TGTGCCAGCTCACCACCAGGTCGGAGAGAGACCCAGTACTTC. Encoded protein: CASSPPGRRETQYF.

This chain links TRBV13 with TRBJ1-2, with 8 nucleotides matching TRBD1. J gave up 5 bases and V 4 bases, and 9 bases lay outside the gene matches. The germline CDR1 and CDR2 sequences are PRHDT and FYEKMQ (reference sequence). CDR3 size: 15 residues. The CDR3 loop is CASSSGQAPLYGYTF. CDR3 nucleotide sequence: TGTGCCAGCAGCTCGGGACAGGCGCCCCTTTATGGCTACACCTTC.

CDR3 DNA sequence: TGTGCCAGCAGTGAAGAAGGGACAAGCCGGGACGCGTATGGCTACACCTTC. Translating it yields CASSEEGTSRDAYGYTF. The chain carries TRBV2 and TRBJ1-2; D is possibly TRBD1 (6 bases). V was trimmed by 1 base and J by 5 bases, leaving 20 bases between them. The length of the CDR3 is 17 residues. Per germline, CDR1 SNHLY and CDR2 FYNNEI.